One sample yielded the 30 T cell receptor beta chains listed below, sequenced in a study of regulatory T cells in long-lasting Graves disease (dated by TCRdb to the early 2020s). What this sample's time point label stands for: persistent/refractory GD, antithyroid drugs over 5 years with positive TRAb. For both TCR sequencing and RNA sequencing, RNA was extracted from PBMCs in TRIzol. Library preparation was by multiplex PCR. The run used an Illumina HiSeq 4000. iRepertoire HTBI primers and Arm-PCR amplification of CDR3 regions were used to construct TCR beta libraries. TCRdb applied fastp at Q25 and MiXCR to the public reads, then kept only in-frame beta chains. Each entry is one CDR3 protein sequence, shown with its most common DNA and genes. The sample records a few hundred thousand distinct CDR3 sequences, 20% to 30% of which are singletons. The biggest ten clones account for about a quarter of the sample.

Sequenced here: peripheral blood mononuclear cells (PBMCs), sampled when the disease was refractory, from a patient treated with antithyroid drugs. All receptors derive from a female donor with Graves disease.

The rearrangement uses TRBV29-1 and TRBJ2-1; possible D gene TRBD1, 6 bases. The CDR3 extends over 16 amino acids. Germline CDR1 SQVTM, CDR2 ANQGSEA. Trimming shortened V by 8 bases and J by 9 bases, and 29 bases separated the two germline ends. CDR3 amino acids: CSSHLDSRGISGEQFF. The CDR3, as DNA: TGCAGCTCGCATCTGGACTCCAGGGGCATCTCGGGTGAGCAGTTCTTC.

This clonotype was detected ten times or more. J is TRBJ2-2 and V is TRBV10-3; a weak D match, TRBD2 (6 bases). This CDR3 has 17 residues. V shed 2 bases and J shed 0 bases, with 13 bases lying between them. Germline CDR1 ENHRY, CDR2 SYGVKD. CDR3 sequence: CAISERAGGTNTGELFF. In nucleotides, the CDR3 is TGTGCCATCAGTGAGCGGGCAGGCGGGACGAACACCGGGGAGCTGTTTTTT.

J is TRBJ2-5 and V is TRBV6-1, with D uncertain. The CDR3 extends over 13 amino acids. In germline, CDR1 is MNHNS, CDR2 SASEGT. The V and J ends lost 5 bases and 0 bases respectively, with 7 bases between them. This chain's CDR3 is CASSPPYQETQYF. The DNA for the CDR3 is TGTGCCAGCAGTCCCCCATACCAAGAGACCCAGTACTTC.

This clonotype has more than one count but fewer than ten. J is TRBJ2-6 and V is TRBV20-1, with no clear D. The CDR3 extends over 14 amino acids. CDR1 DFQATT and CDR2 SNEGSKA come from the germline V gene (reference sequence). The V and J ends lost 5 bases and 4 bases respectively, with 12 bases between them. This chain's CDR3 is CSAAKMVGANVLTF. The DNA of the CDR3 is TGCAGTGCTGCCAAAATGGTGGGGGCCAACGTCCTGACTTTC.

The CDR3 bases are TGTGCCAGTAGTATACTGGGGGCGCAGTCCGTCCCTGAAGCTTTCTTT. The encoded protein is CASSILGAQSVPEAFF. This sequence joins TRBV19 and TRBJ1-1; D possibly corresponds to TRBD1 (6 bases). The CDR3 sequence is 16 residues long. Germline V gene lookup returns CDR1 LNHDA and CDR2 SQIVND (reference sequence). The germline V and J ends were trimmed by 2 bases and 6 bases, with 19 bases remaining between them.

This clonotype was seen only a few times. The chain combines TRBV12-3 or TRBV12-4 with TRBJ2-2; a possible D gene is TRBD1 (6 bases). Trimming removed 7 bases from V and 4 bases from J, with 13 bases in between. This CDR3 has 14 residues. The CDR3 protein is CASNTDRPTGELFF. In DNA form, the CDR3 reads TGTGCCAGCAACACCGACAGGCCCACCGGGGAGCTGTTTTTT.

This clonotype was counted only a few times. Since a much larger clone is just one base distant, this may be a read error. The V call is TRBV6-1, the J call TRBJ1-4; 7 positions agree with TRBD1. The CDR3 totals 14 residues. V lost 7 bases to trimming and J lost 8 bases; unmatched junction nucleotides: 10. Germline CDR1 and CDR2: MNHNS and SASEGT. The CDR3 here is CASTNLGQREKLFF. The CDR3 bases are TGTGCCAGCACGAACCTGGGACAGAGAGAAAAACTGTTTTTT.

This clonotype has ten or more counts. This sequence joins TRBV7-2 and TRBJ2-7, with D maybe TRBD1 (5 bases). The germline gives CDR1 SGHTA, CDR2 FQGNSA. CDR3 size: 13 residues. The ends were cut back, 5 bases at V and 4 bases at J, with 12 bases in the middle. The CDR3 bases are TGTGCCAGCAGCCCCCTCCAGGGTTACGAGCAGTACTTC. This translates into CASSPLQGYEQYF.

The chain has TRBV28 and TRBJ1-1; D is perhaps TRBD1 (6 bases). The V gene's germline CDR1 is MDHEN and CDR2 SYDVKM. The V end was cut by 3 bases, the J end by 5 bases, with 19 bases between. This CDR3 contains 16 residues. CDR3 in DNA: TGTGCCAGCAGTTTGAGGACGGCCGTCAGGGGTACTGAAGCTTTCTTT. Its protein product is CASSLRTAVRGTEAFF.

The chain has TRBV7-9 and TRBJ2-5; 11 bases are shared with TRBD2. The J segment lost 5 bases and the V segment lost 8 bases, leaving 4 bases of the junction unmatched. Germline V lookup: CDR1 SEHNR, CDR2 FQNEAQ (reference sequence). CDR3 length equals 13 residues. The CDR3 sequence is CASELAGVETQYF. CDR3 nucleotide sequence: TGTGCCAGCGAACTAGCGGGAGTCGAGACCCAGTACTTC. The full variable domain, completed using reference TRBV7-9 and TRBJ2-5, is DTGVSQNPRHKITKRGQNVTFRCDPISEHNRLYWYRQTLGQGPEFLTYFQNEAQLEKSRLLSDRFSAERPKGSFSTLEIQRTEQGDSAMYLCASELAGVETQYFGPGTRLLVL.

With regard to this clonotype: It may be a read error: a sequence one base away is much more abundant. The chain uses TRBV6-2 or TRBV6-3 and TRBJ2-5; tentatively, D is TRBD1 or TRBD2 (5 bases each). V was shortened by 5 bases and J by 2 bases, with 27 bases between the two germline ends. This CDR3 region has 19 residues. From germline, CDR1 is MNHEY and CDR2 SVGEGT. The CDR3: CASSEADKRQKIEQETQYF. The CDR3 coding sequence is TGTGCCAGCAGTGAAGCGGATAAGAGACAGAAAATCGAACAAGAGACCCAGTACTTC.

The genes are TRBV3-1 and TRBJ2-7, with 9 bases matching TRBD1. V shed 0 bases, J shed 5 bases, and the junction held 20 bases outside the gene matches. The CDR3 is 20 amino acids. CDR1 is LGHDT, CDR2 YNNKEL, per germline (reference sequence). The CDR3 nucleotides are TGTGCCAGCAGCCAAGATCTGGCGGACAGGGGCACTTTCGGCAAGGACGAGCAGTACTTC. Its translation: CASSQDLADRGTFGKDEQYF.

The chain links TRBV11-2 to TRBJ2-7, with 8 bases that match TRBD2. There are 16 residues in the CDR3. CDR1 is SGHAT, CDR2 FQNNGV, per germline. V was clipped by 4 bases and J by 5 bases; unmatched bases: 13. The CDR3 bases are TGTGCCAGCAGCTCAGGGAGCGGGAGCTTTTTCCACGAGCAGTACTTC. It is translated as CASSSGSGSFFHEQYF.

This clonotype was seen repeatedly, ten times or more. The J gene is TRBJ2-7, the V gene TRBV6-2 or TRBV6-3; 11 bases fit TRBD2. CDR1 and CDR2 (germline): MNHEY, SVGEGT. Losses at the gene ends were 7 bases for V and 4 bases for J; bases not matched to a gene: 9. The CDR3 spans 15 residues. CDR3 nucleotide sequence: TGTGCCAGCACCCATGGGGCTAGCGGGAGGTACGAGCAGTACTTC. Translating gives CASTHGASGRYEQYF.

Notes on this clonotype: This sequence may be a read error, since a much larger clone differs from it by one base. Here the CDR3 reads CASSGSGLLSEQYF. The CDR3 region has the DNA TGTGCCAGCAGCGGAAGCGGATTGCTTTCCGAGCAGTACTTC. This chain links TRBV2 with TRBJ2-7; D is possibly TRBD2 (5 bases). V was cut by 6 bases and J by 6 bases, with 18 bases left in between. Germline values: CDR1 SNHLY, CDR2 FYNNEI. The CDR3 sequence is 14 residues long.

There are many counts of this clonotype. The chain employs TRBV5-1 and TRBJ1-1, with 7 bases aligning to TRBD1. V lost 4 bases and J lost 2; bases outside the gene matches: 8. Germline lookup yields CDR1 SGHRS and CDR2 YFSETQ. The CDR3 has 15 amino acids. The CDR3, as DNA: TGCGCCAGCAGCGACTACAGGGGAGGAAACACTGAAGCTTTCTTT. This sequence encodes CASSDYRGGNTEAFF.

This clonotype was detected a few times. This chain joins TRBV5-1 and TRBJ2-7; D may match TRBD1 or TRBD2 (5 bases each). The CDR3 is 15 amino acids. V lost 1 base and J lost 1, with 12 bases in between. Per the germline V gene, CDR1 is SGHRS and CDR2 is YFSETQ. CDR3 DNA sequence: TGCGCCAGCAGCTTGTCTGGGACCAGGTCCTACGAGCAGTACTTC. It specifies CASSLSGTRSYEQYF.

The chain couples TRBV7-8 to TRBJ1-3; D is undetermined. Germline lookup yields CDR1 SGHVS and CDR2 FQNEAQ. The CDR3 contains 16 residues. V shed 5 bases and J shed 4 bases, with 18 bases lying between them. The CDR3 protein is CASSPLLAFYGNTIYF. DNA for the CDR3: TGTGCCAGCAGCCCCCTGTTGGCGTTCTACGGAAACACCATATATTTT.

The CDR3 sequence is CASFDRAGQPQHF. The CDR3 coding sequence is TGTGCCAGTTTCGACAGGGCCGGTCAGCCCCAGCATTTT. The chain couples TRBV19 to TRBJ1-5; 7 nucleotides line up with TRBD1. In germline, CDR1 is LNHDA, CDR2 SQIVND (reference sequence). The trim removed 8 bases at V and 6 bases at J, leaving 7 bases unmatched. The length of the CDR3 is 13 residues. The entire variable domain, with the rest obtained from reference TRBV19 and TRBJ1-5, is as follows: DGGITQSPKYLFRKEGQNVTLSCEQNLNHDAMYWYRQDPGQGLRLIYYSQIVNDFQKGDIAEGYSVSREKKESFPLTVTSAQKNPTAFYLCASFDRAGQPQHFGDGTRLSIL.

The sample holds a few counts of this clonotype. The chain has TRBV29-1 and TRBJ2-7, with 9 bases aligning to TRBD2. The J segment lost 0 bases and the V segment lost 2 bases, leaving 2 bases of the junction unmatched. CDR1 and CDR2 from the germline V gene are SQVTM and ANQGSEA. This CDR3 has 14 amino acids. CDR3: CSVELAGNSYEQYF. In DNA, the CDR3 is TGCAGCGTTGAACTAGCGGGAAACTCCTACGAGCAGTACTTC.

The gene calls are TRBV18 and TRBJ2-7; 7 bases are shared with TRBD1. This CDR3 is 15 amino acids long. After removal of 2 bases from V and 1 base from J, the junction contained 5 bases not matched to a gene. Germline loops: CDR1 KGHSH, CDR2 LQKENI. The CDR3, as DNA: TGTGCCAGCTCACCATATGGACAGGCTTCCTACGAGCAGTACTTC. Its translation is CASSPYGQASYEQYF.

The V and J genes are TRBV10-3 and TRBJ1-5, with TRBD1 identical over 10 bases. Trimming at V came to 4 bases and at J to 7 bases, leaving 4 bases not matched to a gene. Germline V gene sequence: CDR1 ENHRY, CDR2 SYGVKD. CDR3 size: 14 residues. The CDR3 reads CAISGTGGNQPQHF. In DNA, the CDR3 is TGTGCCATCAGTGGGACAGGGGGGAACCAGCCCCAGCATTTT.

The chain links TRBV2 to TRBJ2-5; TRBD1 might be the D (5 bases). Germline CDR1 SNHLY, CDR2 FYNNEI. This CDR3 contains 15 residues. Trimming removed 8 bases from V and 5 bases from J, with 21 bases in between. The DNA of the CDR3 is TGTGCCAGCCAGGTGCAACTCTATGGGGCGGAGACCCAGTACTTC. Its protein is CASQVQLYGAETQYF.

V usage is TRBV14 and J usage is TRBJ2-7; 10 nucleotides align to TRBD2. Germline V lookup: CDR1 SGHDN, CDR2 FVKESK. The V and J ends lost 4 bases and 4 bases, in that order; junction bases with no gene match: 7. The CDR3 totals 15 residues. The CDR3, as DNA: TGTGCCAGCAGCCCCTCTAGCGGGAGTCAATACGAGCAGTACTTC. Its translation is CASSPSSGSQYEQYF.

V is TRBV20-1 and J is TRBJ2-7; 9 bases are shared with TRBD1. This CDR3 has 18 residues. The V and J ends lost 0 bases and 3 bases, in that order; junction bases with no gene match: 15. CDR1 and CDR2 (germline): DFQATT, SNEGSKA (reference sequence). In nucleotides, the CDR3 is TGCAGTGCTAGAGATCTGTATCCAGGGGACAGGGACATCTACGAGCAGTACTTC. Protein sequence: CSARDLYPGDRDIYEQYF.

This clonotype showed up many times. The chain joins TRBV28 to TRBJ2-7; D is undetermined. Deletions cut 6 bases from V and 2 bases from J, with 11 bases between. The CDR3 is made up of 13 amino acids. The germline gives CDR1 MDHEN, CDR2 SYDVKM. The CDR3 sequence: CASSPTETYEQYF. In nucleotides, the CDR3 is TGTGCCAGCAGCCCGACCGAGACCTACGAGCAGTACTTC.

The chain carries TRBV6-4 and TRBJ1-4; D unresolved. V was cut by 2 bases and J by 5 bases, with 21 bases left in between. The CDR3 extends over 18 amino acids. CDR1 is MRHNA, CDR2 SNTAGT, per germline. CDR3 sequence (DNA): TGTGCCAGCAGTGACCTCCGAGTTCTCCCGGGGTGCAATGAAAAACTGTTTTTT. Its protein product is CASSDLRVLPGCNEKLFF.

The V call is TRBV20-1, the J call TRBJ1-5; 7 nucleotides align to TRBD1. V trimming: 3 bases; J trimming: 4 bases; junction bases outside the gene matches: 12. Germline-derived CDR1 and CDR2 are DFQATT and SNEGSKA (reference sequence). The CDR3 is 16 residues long. The CDR3 DNA sequence: TGCAGTGCTAGGGCCTGGTTGACAGGGACAAATCAGCCCCAGCATTTT. Translated, it gives CSARAWLTGTNQPQHF.

Many counts were recorded for this clonotype. CDR3 sequence reads: CASMLRRTNTGELFF. The CDR3 bases are TGTGCCAGCATGTTAAGGAGGACTAACACCGGGGAGCTGTTTTTT. The chain employs TRBV12-3 or TRBV12-4 and TRBJ2-2; D may be TRBD2 (5 bases). Trimming cost V 7 bases and J 2 bases, with 14 bases left between them. The CDR3 has 15 amino acids.

This CDR3 is CATSRALGSSNTEAFF. The CDR3 bases are TGTGCCACCAGCAGAGCCCTCGGTTCCTCGAACACTGAAGCTTTCTTT. This sequence joins TRBV15 and TRBJ1-1; D is unclear. Deletions cut 1 base from V and 1 base from J, with 13 bases between. CDR3 length: 16 amino acids. Germline V gene sequence: CDR1 LNHNV, CDR2 YYDKDF (reference sequence).